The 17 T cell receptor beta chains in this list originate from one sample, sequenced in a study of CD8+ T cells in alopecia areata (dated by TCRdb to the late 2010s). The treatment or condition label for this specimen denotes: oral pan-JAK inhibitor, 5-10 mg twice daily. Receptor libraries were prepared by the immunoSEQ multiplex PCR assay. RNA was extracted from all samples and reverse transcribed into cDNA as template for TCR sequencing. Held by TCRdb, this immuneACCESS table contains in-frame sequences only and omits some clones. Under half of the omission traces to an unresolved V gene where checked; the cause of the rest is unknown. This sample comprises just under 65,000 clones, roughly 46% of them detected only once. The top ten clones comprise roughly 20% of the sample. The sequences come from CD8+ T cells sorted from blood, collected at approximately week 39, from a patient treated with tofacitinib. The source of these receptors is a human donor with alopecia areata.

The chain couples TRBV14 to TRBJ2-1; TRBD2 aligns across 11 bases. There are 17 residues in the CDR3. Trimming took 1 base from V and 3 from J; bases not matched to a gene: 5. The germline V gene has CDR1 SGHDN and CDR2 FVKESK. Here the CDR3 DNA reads TGTGCCAGCAGCCAAGGCCCCACTAGCGGGAGCTACAATGAGCAGTTCTTC. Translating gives CASSQGPTSGSYNEQFF. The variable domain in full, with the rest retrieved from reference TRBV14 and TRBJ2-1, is EAGVTQFPSHSVIEKGQTVTLRCDPISGHDNLYWYRRVMGKEIKFLLHFVKESKQDESGMPNNRFLAERTGGTYSTLKVQPAELEDSGVYFCASSQGPTSGSYNEQFFGPGTRLTVL.

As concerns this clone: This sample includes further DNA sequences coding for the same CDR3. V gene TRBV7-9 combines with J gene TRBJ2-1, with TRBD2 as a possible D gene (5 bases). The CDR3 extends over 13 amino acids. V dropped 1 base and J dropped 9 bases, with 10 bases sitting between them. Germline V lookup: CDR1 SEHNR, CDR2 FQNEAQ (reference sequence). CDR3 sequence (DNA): TGTGCCAGCAGCTTAGGAGGGTTGGGTGAGCAGTTCTTC. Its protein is CASSLGGLGEQFF.

CDR3 nucleotide sequence: TGTGCCAGCAGCTTGGTGCCACACCGCCCCATCGGGGAGCTGTTTTTT. It yields the protein CASSLVPHRPIGELFF. This sequence joins TRBV5-6 and TRBJ2-2; D ambiguous. The CDR3 has 16 amino acids. V gave up 0 bases and J gave up 7 bases, with 16 bases separating them. Germline CDR1 SGHDT, CDR2 YYEEEE.

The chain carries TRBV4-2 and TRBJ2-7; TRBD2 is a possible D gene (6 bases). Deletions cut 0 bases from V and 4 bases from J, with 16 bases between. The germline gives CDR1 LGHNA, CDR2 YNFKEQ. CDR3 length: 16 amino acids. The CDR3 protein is CASSQEHTLAGYEQYF. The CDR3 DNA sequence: TGTGCCAGCAGCCAAGAGCACACTTTGGCGGGGTACGAGCAGTACTTC.

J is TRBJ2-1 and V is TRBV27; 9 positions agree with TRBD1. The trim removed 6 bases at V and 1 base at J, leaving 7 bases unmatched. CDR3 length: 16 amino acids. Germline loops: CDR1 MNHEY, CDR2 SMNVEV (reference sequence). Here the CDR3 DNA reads TGTGCCAGCAGCGTCAGGACAGGGGAGTCCTACAATGAGCAGTTCTTC. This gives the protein CASSVRTGESYNEQFF.

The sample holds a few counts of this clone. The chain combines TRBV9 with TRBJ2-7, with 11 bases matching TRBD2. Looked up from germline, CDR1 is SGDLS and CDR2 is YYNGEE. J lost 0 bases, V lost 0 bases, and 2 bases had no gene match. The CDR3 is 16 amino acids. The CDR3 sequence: CASSVDTSGSSYEQYF. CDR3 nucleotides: TGTGCCAGCAGCGTAGATACTAGCGGGAGCTCCTACGAGCAGTACTTC.

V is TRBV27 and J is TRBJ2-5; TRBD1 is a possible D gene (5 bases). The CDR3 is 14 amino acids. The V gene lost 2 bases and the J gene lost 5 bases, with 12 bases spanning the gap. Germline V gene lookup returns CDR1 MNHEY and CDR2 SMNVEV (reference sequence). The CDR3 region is CASSLRVGLETQYF. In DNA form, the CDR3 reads TGTGCCAGCAGTTTAAGGGTGGGGCTGGAGACCCAGTACTTC.

Here the CDR3 reads CASSWAGPTEAFF. Here the CDR3 DNA reads TGTGCCAGCAGTTGGGCAGGGCCCACTGAAGCTTTCTTT. The rearrangement joins TRBV27 to TRBJ1-1, with D tentatively TRBD1 (5 bases). The CDR3 sequence is 13 residues long. Germline V gives CDR1 MNHEY, CDR2 SMNVEV (reference sequence). V was trimmed by 4 bases and J by 4 bases, leaving 10 bases between them.

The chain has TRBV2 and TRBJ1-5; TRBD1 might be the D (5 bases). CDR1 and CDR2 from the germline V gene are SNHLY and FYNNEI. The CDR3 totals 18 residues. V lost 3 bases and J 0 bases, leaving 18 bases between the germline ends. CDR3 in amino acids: CASSDWGLRTYSNQPQHF. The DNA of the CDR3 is TGTGCCAGCAGTGACTGGGGGTTGCGGACGTATAGCAATCAGCCCCAGCATTTT.

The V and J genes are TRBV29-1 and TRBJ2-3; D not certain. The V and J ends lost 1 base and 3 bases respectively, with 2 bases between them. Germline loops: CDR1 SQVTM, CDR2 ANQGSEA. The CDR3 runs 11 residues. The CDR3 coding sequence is TGCAGCGTTGAAGGTACAGATACGCAGTATTTT. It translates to CSVEGTDTQYF.

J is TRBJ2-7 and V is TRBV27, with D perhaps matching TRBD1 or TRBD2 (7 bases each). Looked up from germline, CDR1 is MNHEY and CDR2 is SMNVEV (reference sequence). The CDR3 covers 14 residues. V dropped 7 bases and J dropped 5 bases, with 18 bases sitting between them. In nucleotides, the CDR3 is TGTGCCAGCACACTCAGGGGGGGAGTCGACGAGCAGTACTTC. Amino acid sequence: CASTLRGGVDEQYF.

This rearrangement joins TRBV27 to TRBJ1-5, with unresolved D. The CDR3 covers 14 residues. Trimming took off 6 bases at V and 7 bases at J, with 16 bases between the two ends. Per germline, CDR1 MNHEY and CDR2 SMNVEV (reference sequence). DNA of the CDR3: TGTGCCAGCAGACCCACTACGGTCGGGCAGCCCCAGCATTTT. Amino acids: CASRPTTVGQPQHF.

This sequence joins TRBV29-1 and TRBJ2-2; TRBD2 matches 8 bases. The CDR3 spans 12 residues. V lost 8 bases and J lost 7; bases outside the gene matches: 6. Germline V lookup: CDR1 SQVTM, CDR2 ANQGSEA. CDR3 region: CSTGGPGGELFF. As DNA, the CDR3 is TGCAGCACGGGAGGGCCGGGCGGGGAGCTGTTTTTT.

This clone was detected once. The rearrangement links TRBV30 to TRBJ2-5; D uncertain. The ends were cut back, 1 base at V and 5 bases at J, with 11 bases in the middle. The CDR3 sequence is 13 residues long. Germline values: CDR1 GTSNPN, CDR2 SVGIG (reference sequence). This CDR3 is CAWSGLGWETQYF. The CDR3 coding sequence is TGTGCCTGGAGTGGTCTGGGTTGGGAGACCCAGTACTTC.

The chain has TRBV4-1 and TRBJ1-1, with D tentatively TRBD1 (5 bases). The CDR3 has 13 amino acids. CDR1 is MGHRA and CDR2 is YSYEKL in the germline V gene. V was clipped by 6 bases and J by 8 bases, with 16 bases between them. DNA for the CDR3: TGCGCCAGCAGTAGGCAGGGAGGGAGGGAAGCTTTCTTT. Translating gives CASSRQGGREAFF.

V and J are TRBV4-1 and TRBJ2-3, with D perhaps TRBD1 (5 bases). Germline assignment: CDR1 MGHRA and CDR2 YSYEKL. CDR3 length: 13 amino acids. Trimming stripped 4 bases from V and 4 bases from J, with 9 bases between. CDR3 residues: CASSRLGADTQYF. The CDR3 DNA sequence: TGCGCCAGCAGCCGGCTAGGGGCAGATACGCAGTATTTT.

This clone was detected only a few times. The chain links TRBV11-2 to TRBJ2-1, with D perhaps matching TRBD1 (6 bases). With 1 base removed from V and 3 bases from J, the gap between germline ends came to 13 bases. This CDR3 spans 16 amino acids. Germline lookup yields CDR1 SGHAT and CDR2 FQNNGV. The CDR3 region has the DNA TGTGCCAGCAGCTTAGTTTTGCAGGGGAGCTACAATGAGCAGTTCTTC. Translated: CASSLVLQGSYNEQFF.